The 11 T cell receptor beta chains below were found in one sample sequenced in a study of T cell responses to AZD1222 COVID-19 vaccine. The method was immunoSEQ multiplex PCR; TCRdb's version includes in-frame clones alone and lacks a portion of them. The data show about 150,000 clones, roughly 90% seen once. The sequenced sample was peripheral blood, obtained on day 0 of AZD1222 vaccination. All receptors come from an adult in good health.

The V and J genes are TRBV5-1 and TRBJ1-2; TRBD1 agrees at 7 bases. The V gene end was trimmed by 3 bases and the J gene end by 4 bases; junction bases not matched to a gene: 9. Germline CDR1 is SGHRS and CDR2 is YFSETQ. CDR3 length equals 15 residues. In nucleotides, the CDR3 is TGCGCCAGCAGCTCGGGGACAGTCAGTCGCTATGGCTACACCTTC. Its translation: CASSSGTVSRYGYTF.

The V call is TRBV18, the J call TRBJ2-1; D is undetermined. The V and J ends lost 3 bases and 8 bases respectively, with 8 bases between them. Germline V gives CDR1 KGHSH, CDR2 LQKENI. This CDR3 spans 12 amino acids. The CDR3 sequence: CASSPGIDEQFF. The CDR3 bases are TGTGCCAGCTCACCTGGTATCGATGAGCAGTTCTTC.

This clone came up a few times. The rearrangement uses TRBV10-3 and TRBJ1-5; 10 nucleotides line up with TRBD1. CDR3 size: 15 residues. Germline V gene lookup returns CDR1 ENHRY and CDR2 SYGVKD. J gave up 7 bases and V 3 bases, and 6 bases lay outside the gene matches. The CDR3 reads CAISEDRGQGQPQHF. For the CDR3, the DNA is TGTGCCATCAGTGAAGACAGGGGGCAAGGACAGCCCCAGCATTTT.

The chain has TRBV9 and TRBJ1-4, with 10 bases identical to TRBD1. V was pared by 4 bases and J by 6 bases, with 6 bases of the junction left unmatched. Germline V CDR1 and CDR2: SGDLS, YYNGEE. This CDR3 is built from 15 residues. CDR3 nucleotides: TGTGCCAGCAGCCAGGGACAGGGGAGGGATGAAAAACTGTTTTTT. Residues: CASSQGQGRDEKLFF.

The rearrangement joins TRBV7-2 to TRBJ1-1, with no clear D. V lost 5 bases to trimming and J lost 2 bases, with 9 bases between them. This CDR3 has 13 amino acids. From germline, CDR1 is SGHTA and CDR2 FQGNSA. The DNA of the CDR3 is TGTGCCAGCAGCCCTAATCCAAACACTGAAGCTTTCTTT. Amino acids: CASSPNPNTEAFF.

This clone came up a few times. The chain combines TRBV3-1 (or the pseudogene TRBV3-2) with TRBJ1-1; 8 nucleotides agree with TRBD1. V shed 4 bases and J 0 bases; nucleotides not matched to a gene: 7. The CDR3 is 16 amino acids. CDR1 LGHDT and CDR2 YNNKEL come from the germline V gene (reference sequence). The CDR3 nucleotides are TGTGCCAGCAGCCGAGGGACAGGAGTTATGAACACTGAAGCTTTCTTT. Its protein product is CASSRGTGVMNTEAFF.

The chain couples TRBV6-5 to TRBJ2-5; the D gene is possibly TRBD1 (6 bases). Trimming cost V 3 bases and J 3 bases, with 11 bases left between them. The CDR3 loop spans 14 amino acids. Germline V lookup: CDR1 MNHEY, CDR2 SVGAGI. Here the CDR3 reads CASSYSGAKETQYF. The CDR3 DNA follows: TGTGCCAGCAGTTATTCAGGGGCAAAAGAGACCCAGTACTTC.

J is TRBJ2-2 and V is TRBV7-2, with D unclear. Per germline, CDR1 SGHTA and CDR2 FQGNSA. V lost 5 bases and J 6 bases, leaving 13 bases between the germline ends. This CDR3 has 14 amino acids. This CDR3 reads CASSPSSVPGELFF. The CDR3 coding sequence is TGTGCCAGCAGCCCGTCCTCGGTCCCCGGGGAGCTGTTTTTT.

This sequence joins TRBV18 and TRBJ1-6; tentatively, D is TRBD1 (6 bases). Germline values: CDR1 KGHSH, CDR2 LQKENI. There are 14 residues in the CDR3. The V and J ends lost 4 bases and 8 bases respectively, with 12 bases between them. The CDR3 loop reads CASSLGRGDSPLHF. The CDR3 DNA reads TGTGCCAGCTCACTAGGCAGGGGTGATTCACCCCTCCACTTT. Filled out from reference TRBV18 and TRBJ1-6, the complete variable domain reads NAGVMQNPRHLVRRRGQEARLRCSPMKGHSHVYWYRQLPEEGLKFMVYLQKENIIDESGMPKERFSAEFPKEGPSILRIQQVVRGDSAAYFCASSLGRGDSPLHFGNGTRLTVT.

This clone was counted only a few times. This chain uses TRBV10-3 with TRBJ1-1; D is unresolved. CDR3 length equals 13 residues. Germline CDR1 is ENHRY and CDR2 is SYGVKD. V was shortened by 7 bases and J by 4 bases, with 13 bases between the two germline ends. The CDR3 loop reads CAINRGGVTEAFF. CDR3 coding DNA: TGTGCCATCAATCGAGGCGGGGTCACTGAAGCTTTCTTT.

The genes are TRBV18 and TRBJ2-2, with D perhaps assigned TRBD1 or TRBD2 (5 bases each). Germline CDR1 KGHSH, CDR2 LQKENI. The CDR3 spans 15 residues. V dropped 6 bases and J dropped 5 bases, with 16 bases sitting between them. The CDR3 DNA reads as TGTGCCAGCTCCCAAACCCGGGACGGGACCGGGGAGCTGTTTTTT. Amino acid sequence: CASSQTRDGTGELFF.